These 32 T cell receptor beta chains were all obtained from the same sample, sequenced in a study of T cells in women clearing cervical HPV infection. Produced via immunoSEQ multiplex PCR; TCRdb's table is partial and in-frame only. The table for this sample gives 46,000 or so clones. Sequenced material: blood buffy coat. These receptors all stem from a woman aged 18 to 69 with a cervical HPV16 infection that either progressed to CIN3+ or cleared (not recorded which).

The sequenced CDR3 bases are TGTGCCAGCAGACAGGGGGCTCGAGAGACT. Encoded protein: CASRQGARET. The entire CDR3 protein reads CASRQGARETQYF. J is TRBJ2-4 and V is TRBV2, with 9 bases fitting TRBD1. The DNA ends 3 residues before the CDR3 does, and the rest of the CDR3 is filled in from the germline J gene. The CDR3 loop spans 13 amino acids. Germline CDR1 and CDR2: SNHLY and FYNNEI.

With regard to this clone: The read falls 3 residues short of the CDR3 end, and the missing part is taken from the germline J gene. The chain uses TRBV5-5 and TRBJ1-4, with 11 bases fitting TRBD1. Germline trimming cut 4 bases from V and 3 bases from J; bases unmatched to any gene: 2. This CDR3 is 15 amino acids long. In germline, CDR1 is SGHKS, CDR2 YYEKEE (reference sequence). CDR3 bases read: TGTGCCAGCAGCGAGGGACAGGGGGCTAATGAAAAA. It yields the protein CASSEGQGANEK. The full CDR3 is CASSEGQGANEKLFF.

As concerns this clone: Read sequence stops 3 residues before the CDR3 end, and the germline J gene provides the missing end. V usage is TRBV11-2 and J usage is TRBJ2-1, with TRBD1 as a possible D gene (5 bases). The CDR3 consists of 15 residues. V lost 4 bases and J 6 bases, leaving 16 bases between the germline ends. Per germline, CDR1 SGHAT and CDR2 FQNNGV. CDR3 DNA, as far as it was read: TGTGCCAGCAGCTCTGGGGCAGGGTACGGCAATGAG. Its protein is CASSSGAGYGNE. The whole CDR3 protein is CASSSGAGYGNEQFF.

Concerning this clone itself: The CDR3 end is not reached by the read, which stops 3 residues before it; the germline J gene fills it in. J is TRBJ2-3 and V is TRBV18; 9 positions agree with TRBD2. CDR1 KGHSH and CDR2 LQKENI come from the germline V gene. V was clipped by 2 bases and J by 3 bases; unmatched bases: 18. The CDR3 is 20 amino acids. The CDR3 bases that were read are TGTGCCAGCTCACCAATGCAGACCGGACTTAGCGGGGGCCGGACAGATACG. Translated: CASSPMQTGLSGGRTDT. The CDR3 as a whole reads CASSPMQTGLSGGRTDTQYF.

As for this clone: Sequencing ends 3 residues short of the CDR3 end; the germline J gene provides the rest. The chain joins TRBV20-1 to TRBJ2-3, with D maybe TRBD1 (6 bases). The CDR3 spans 15 residues. Trimming took off 2 bases at V and 1 base at J, with 13 bases between the two ends. CDR1 is DFQATT and CDR2 is SNEGSKA in the germline V gene (reference sequence). CDR3 bases read: TGCAGTGCTAGACTACCGGGACACCGCACAGATACG. This translates into CSARLPGHRTDT. Given in full, the CDR3 is CSARLPGHRTDTQYF.

Notes on this clone: Sequencing ends 3 residues short of the CDR3 end; the germline J gene provides the rest. The chain joins TRBV5-8 to TRBJ2-2; 7 bases are a match to TRBD1. The CDR3 covers 15 residues. Germline V gene data show CDR1 as SGHTS and CDR2 as YDEGEE. With V trimmed by 4 bases and J by 2 bases, 5 bases remained unmatched. The sequenced part of the CDR3 DNA is TGTGCCAGCAGCCCCGGGACAGCCAACACCGGGGAG. This sequence encodes CASSPGTANTGE. The whole CDR3 protein is CASSPGTANTGELFF.

Comments on this clone: The read ends 3 residues shy of where the CDR3 ends; the end is completed using the germline J gene. The genes are TRBV30 and TRBJ1-4, with D perhaps TRBD1 (6 bases). The germline V gene encodes CDR1 GTSNPN and CDR2 SVGIG (reference sequence). V was cut by 5 bases and J by 8 bases, with 15 bases left in between. The CDR3 loop spans 13 amino acids. The sequenced part of the CDR3 DNA is TGTGCCTGGCGGGGGGACATGACCGAAAAA. This codes for CAWRGDMTEK. The whole CDR3 sequence is CAWRGDMTEKLFF.

The sequenced part of the CDR3 DNA is TGTGCCAGCAGCTTACCCAGCGGTACAGACAATGAG. It is translated as CASSLPSGTDNE. The full CDR3 is CASSLPSGTDNEQFF. The V call is TRBV7-9, the J call TRBJ2-1; the D gene is possibly TRBD2 (5 bases). The read halts 3 residues ahead of the CDR3 end, with the missing end drawn from the germline J gene. From germline, CDR1 is SEHNR and CDR2 FQNEAQ (reference sequence). Trimming cost V 2 bases and J 5 bases, with 13 bases left between them. This CDR3 spans 15 amino acids.

The CDR3 region is CASSPGRGQGTYEQYF. The DNA read from the CDR3 is TGTGCCAGCAGCCCCGGCCGAGGACAGGGAACCTACGAG. This chain connects TRBV16 to TRBJ2-7; TRBD1 matches 8 bases. The read falls 3 residues short of the CDR3 end, and the missing part is taken from the germline J gene. Germline lookup yields CDR1 KGHSY and CDR2 FQNENV. The CDR3 spans 16 residues. J was trimmed by 2 bases and V by 4 bases; bases with no gene match: 10.

CDR3 bases read: TGTGCCAGTATTAGTGGGGCAGGAGACTATGGC. Its protein is CASISGAGDYG. In full, the CDR3 reads CASISGAGDYGYTF. The V gene is TRBV19, the J gene TRBJ1-2; the D gene is possibly TRBD1 (5 bases). With the read ending 3 residues before the CDR3 end, the germline J gene is used to fill in that end. V lost 7 bases, J lost 3 bases, and 15 bases lay in between. The CDR3 runs 14 residues. Germline V gives CDR1 LNHDA, CDR2 SQIVND (reference sequence).

Comment on this clone: The read halts 3 residues ahead of the CDR3 end, with the missing end drawn from the germline J gene. This rearrangement joins TRBV5-1 to TRBJ2-2; D perhaps matches TRBD1 (5 bases). Per the germline V gene, CDR1 is SGHRS and CDR2 is YFSETQ. This CDR3 contains 12 residues. The part of the CDR3 DNA that was read is TGCGCCAGCAGCTTGACAGGTTCACCG. Translation: CASSLTGSP. The full-length CDR3 reads as CASSLTGSPLFF. The complete variable domain, with remaining parts taken from reference TRBV5-1 and TRBJ2-2, reads KAGVTQTPRYLIKTRGQQVTLSCSPISGHRSVSWYQQTPGQGLQFLFEYFSETQRNKGNFPGRFSGRQFSNSRSEMNVSTLELGDSALYLCASSLTGSPLFFGEGSRLTVL.

Concerning this clone: The read ends 3 residues early relative to the CDR3; the germline J gene fills the gap. Other DNA sequences in the same sample also yield this CDR3. V usage is TRBV30 and J usage is TRBJ1-3, with 9 bases matching TRBD1. The CDR3 is 18 residues long. Germline CDR1 is GTSNPN and CDR2 is SVGIG (reference sequence). Trimming cost V 4 bases and J 3 bases; bases outside gene matches: 16. The chain's CDR3 is CAWTGQGIIGDYGNTIYF. Partial CDR3 DNA: TGTGCCTGGACGGGACAGGGAATTATCGGGGATTATGGAAACACC. Filled out from reference TRBV30 and TRBJ1-3, the complete variable domain reads SQTIHQWPATLVQPVGSPLSLECTVEGTSNPNLYWYRQAAGRGLQLLFYSVGIGQISSEVPQNLSASRPQDRQFILSSKKLLLSDSGFYLCAWTGQGIIGDYGNTIYFGEGSWLTVV.

As for this clone: At one end, the junction sequence differs from germline, possibly due to a read error. The sequenced fragment ends 3 residues before the CDR3 boundary, so the rest is inferred from the germline J gene. The chain recombines TRBV5-8 with TRBJ1-3; D is uncertain. CDR3 length: 15 amino acids. The germline CDR1 and CDR2 sequences are SGHTS and YDEGEE. Here the CDR3 reads CASSLLLSSGNTIYF. CDR3 DNA (partial): TGTGCCAGCAGCTTGTTACTAAGCTCTGGAAACACG.

In regard to this clone: The CDR3 end lies 3 residues beyond the end of the read and is filled in from the germline J gene. The genes are TRBV2 and TRBJ1-4, with D tentatively TRBD1 (5 bases). Trimming stripped 8 bases from V and 7 bases from J, with 14 bases between. Germline V lookup: CDR1 SNHLY, CDR2 FYNNEI. CDR3 length equals 13 residues. This CDR3 reads CASSPGNGEKLFF. The covered CDR3 bases are TGTGCCAGCTCCCCAGGGAATGGTGAAAAA.

Regarding this clone: The read falls 3 residues short of the CDR3 end, and the missing part is taken from the germline J gene. The rearrangement links TRBV18 to TRBJ2-1; tentatively, D is TRBD2 (6 bases). Germline V gene data show CDR1 as KGHSH and CDR2 as LQKENI. This CDR3 region has 16 residues. V dropped 4 bases and J dropped 5 bases, with 18 bases sitting between them. Partial CDR3 DNA: TGTGCCAGCTCACGCCTCGGGACTGACACTAACAATGAG. Its translation: CASSRLGTDTNNE. The full CDR3 protein is CASSRLGTDTNNEQFF.

The sequenced part of the CDR3 DNA is TGTGCCTGGGGATCGACAGGGGGTTATGGC. Its protein product is CAWGSTGGYG. The complete CDR3 sequence is CAWGSTGGYGYTF. The J gene is TRBJ1-2, the V gene TRBV30; 9 bases are shared with TRBD1. The read gets to within 3 residues of the CDR3 end, and the germline J gene fills in the rest. The CDR3 contains 13 residues. J lost 5 bases, V lost 5 bases, and 6 bases had no gene match. The germline CDR1 and CDR2 sequences are GTSNPN and SVGIG (reference sequence).

With regard to this clone: The sequence runs out 3 residues before the end of the CDR3; the remainder is reconstructed from the germline J gene. This sequence joins TRBV7-9 and TRBJ2-1, with D perhaps matching TRBD1 (6 bases). Germline V CDR1 and CDR2: SEHNR, FQNEAQ (reference sequence). V was trimmed by 0 bases and J by 6 bases, leaving 9 bases between them. CDR3 length equals 14 residues. This CDR3 reads CASSLAQGVNEQFF. The CDR3 bases that were read are TGTGCCAGCAGCTTAGCACAGGGAGTCAATGAG. The whole variable domain, filled in from reference TRBV7-9 and TRBJ2-1, reads DTGVSQNPRHKITKRGQNVTFRCDPISEHNRLYWYRQTLGQGPEFLTYFQNEAQLEKSRLLSDRFSAERPKGSFSTLEIQRTEQGDSAMYLCASSLAQGVNEQFFGPGTRLTVL.

With respect to this clone: The read stops 3 residues short of the end of the CDR3; the missing end is completed from the germline J gene. J is TRBJ2-7 and V is TRBV6-2 or TRBV6-3; TRBD2 agrees at 8 bases. The CDR3 extends over 15 amino acids. Germline V gives CDR1 MNHEY, CDR2 SVGEGT. Trimming removed 5 bases from V and 3 bases from J; junction bases left unmatched: 9. CDR3 protein: CASSLSREGHYEQYF. The CDR3 bases that were read are TGTGCCAGCAGTCTATCTCGGGAGGGGCACTACGAG.

Turning to this clone: The read gets to within 3 residues of the CDR3 end, and the germline J gene fills in the rest. V usage is TRBV5-6 and J usage is TRBJ1-2; tentative D call: TRBD1 (5 bases). The CDR3 extends over 15 amino acids. The germline V gene encodes CDR1 SGHDT and CDR2 YYEEEE. The CDR3 bases that were read are TGTGCCAGCAGCTTAGGCCCGGGAGGGGAAGAGACC. The encoded protein is CASSLGPGGEET. From start to end, the CDR3 is CASSLGPGGEETYTF.

Notes on this clone: The CDR3 goes on 3 residues after the read ends, and that part is filled in from the germline J gene. The chain combines TRBV2 with TRBJ2-7; TRBD2 matches 10 bases. The trim removed 5 bases at V and 3 bases at J, leaving 10 bases unmatched. The germline gives CDR1 SNHLY, CDR2 FYNNEI. CDR3 length: 16 residues. CDR3 sequence reads: CASSPLGTSANYEQYF. CDR3 DNA (partial): TGTGCCAGCAGTCCCCTTGGGACTAGCGCTAACTACGAG. Variable domain in full (rest from reference TRBV2 and TRBJ2-7): EPEVTQTPSHQVTQMGQEVILRCVPISNHLYFYWYRQILGQKVEFLVSFYNNEISEKSEIFDDQFSVERPDGSNFTLKIRSTKLEDSAMYFCASSPLGTSANYEQYFGPGTRLTVT.

A word on this clone: The CDR3 end is not reached by the read, which stops 3 residues before it; the germline J gene fills it in. The V and J genes are TRBV19 and TRBJ1-2; no firm D call. The CDR3 length is 16 residues. From germline, CDR1 is LNHDA and CDR2 SQIVND (reference sequence). The DNA read from the CDR3 is TGTGCCAGTAGTATGGGAGCGGGAGGGTCCAAAAACATC. This translates into CASSMGAGGSKNI. The entire CDR3 protein reads CASSMGAGGSKNIYTF.

As concerns this clone: The CDR3 end falls 3 residues outside the read, so it is completed with the germline J gene. The chain combines TRBV30 with TRBJ1-4; 8 nucleotides align to TRBD1. The CDR3 covers 14 residues. Germline-derived CDR1 and CDR2 are GTSNPN and SVGIG (reference sequence). The CDR3 reads CAWRDGQGWSPLFF. CDR3 DNA (partial): TGTGCCTGGAGGGACGGACAGGGATGGTCACCA.

As regards this clone: The sequenced fragment ends 3 residues before the CDR3 boundary, so the rest is inferred from the germline J gene. V gene TRBV7-6 combines with J gene TRBJ2-7; D unresolved. V gave up 1 base and J gave up 0 bases, with 10 bases separating them. The CDR3 contains 15 residues. Per the germline V gene, CDR1 is SGHVS and CDR2 is FNYEAQ. The chain's CDR3 is CASSLVKGSSYEQYF. The covered CDR3 bases are TGTGCCAGCAGCTTAGTTAAGGGCTCCTCCTACGAG.

As concerns this clone: Read data end 3 residues before the CDR3 end; the end is taken from the germline J gene. The rearrangement links TRBV20-1 to TRBJ2-1; 7 bases are shared with TRBD1. J was trimmed by 0 bases and V by 5 bases; bases with no gene match: 10. The CDR3 runs to 16 residues. Germline CDR1 DFQATT, CDR2 SNEGSKA (reference sequence). The sequenced CDR3 bases are TGCAGTGCTGGCGAGGGACAGAGAAGCTCCTACAATGAG. Translating gives CSAGEGQRSSYNE. The whole CDR3 protein is CSAGEGQRSSYNEQFF.

Concerning this clone itself: The read ends 3 residues early relative to the CDR3; the germline J gene fills the gap. This chain uses TRBV2 with TRBJ2-1, with 11 bases that match TRBD2. The CDR3 runs 14 residues. The junction had 4 bases not matched to a gene; V was cut back by 8 bases and J by 4 bases. The germline V gene has CDR1 SNHLY and CDR2 FYNNEI. The chain's CDR3 is CASYRLAGYNEQFF. The covered CDR3 bases are TGTGCCAGCTACCGACTAGCGGGGTACAATGAG.

Worth noting for this clone: The DNA ends 3 residues before the CDR3 does, and the rest of the CDR3 is filled in from the germline J gene. V and J are TRBV11-2 and TRBJ1-2; 7 positions agree with TRBD1. This CDR3 spans 14 amino acids. Germline V gene sequence: CDR1 SGHAT, CDR2 FQNNGV. Trimming cost V 5 bases and J 6 bases; bases outside gene matches: 9. CDR3 bases read: TGTGCCAGCAGCAAAAAGGGACAGATTAATGGC. Encoded protein: CASSKKGQING. The entire CDR3 reads CASSKKGQINGYTF.

The sequenced part of the CDR3 DNA is TGTGCCAGCAGTGAAGCCCCCGGACAGGGGAATCAGCCC. It codes for CASSEAPGQGNQP. The CDR3 reads in full as CASSEAPGQGNQPQHF. The chain couples TRBV6-1 to TRBJ1-5; TRBD1 agrees at 9 bases. The read finishes 3 residues shy of the CDR3 end, and the germline J gene is used to complete it. CDR1 is MNHNS and CDR2 is SASEGT in the germline V gene. Losses at the gene ends were 0 bases for V and 4 bases for J; bases not matched to a gene: 4. The CDR3 consists of 16 residues.

Regarding this clone: The read gets to within 3 residues of the CDR3 end, and the germline J gene fills in the rest. The chain employs TRBV30 and TRBJ1-5; D gene uncertain. The V gene's germline CDR1 is GTSNPN and CDR2 SVGIG (reference sequence). The length of the CDR3 is 16 residues. The ends were cut back, 1 base at V and 0 bases at J, with 13 bases in the middle. The covered CDR3 bases are TGTGCCTGGAGTGGAGTCGCGGGTCTTAGCAATCAGCCC. Amino acid sequence: CAWSGVAGLSNQP. The full CDR3 protein is CAWSGVAGLSNQPQHF.

With respect to this clone: The read comes to an end 3 residues before the CDR3 does, leaving the germline J gene to fill in the end. This chain connects TRBV7-2 to TRBJ2-7; TRBD1 is a possible D gene (6 bases). This CDR3 has 14 residues. V lost 5 bases, J lost 4 bases, and 15 bases lay in between. Looked up from germline, CDR1 is SGHTA and CDR2 is FQGNSA. The DNA read from the CDR3 is TGTGCCAGCAGCACCGGACAGAACTCGTACGAG. Protein sequence: CASSTGQNSYE. The CDR3 in full is CASSTGQNSYEQYF.

Points on this clone: The read comes to an end 3 residues before the CDR3 does, leaving the germline J gene to fill in the end. The chain recombines TRBV30 with TRBJ1-6; 7 nucleotides align to TRBD1. CDR1 and CDR2 (germline): GTSNPN, SVGIG (reference sequence). This CDR3 comprises 15 residues. J was trimmed by 9 bases and V by 3 bases; bases with no gene match: 11. The CDR3 loop reads CAWSEKGASTSPLHF. CDR3 DNA, as far as it was read: TGTGCCTGGAGCGAAAAGGGGGCGTCGACTTCACCC.

To note about this clone: The DNA ends 3 residues before the CDR3 does, and the rest of the CDR3 is filled in from the germline J gene. This chain joins TRBV7-8 and TRBJ1-5; 11 nucleotides agree with TRBD1. Germline V gene data show CDR1 as SGHVS and CDR2 as FQNEAQ. V shed 3 bases, J shed 6 bases, and the junction held 7 bases outside the gene matches. The CDR3 totals 16 residues. This CDR3 is CASSLGTGGSGQPQHF. The DNA read from the CDR3 is TGTGCCAGCAGCTTGGGGACAGGGGGTTCAGGTCAGCCC.

A word on this clone: From the germline J gene comes the end of the CDR3, since the read stops 3 residues before it. This rearrangement joins TRBV30 to TRBJ2-7; 13 nucleotides agree with TRBD2. This CDR3 is 19 amino acids long. V lost 2 bases and J lost 0; bases outside the gene matches: 13. Germline V gene data show CDR1 as GTSNPN and CDR2 as SVGIG (reference sequence). The CDR3 sequence: CAWSFPGLAGLRRSYEQYF. Partial CDR3 DNA: TGTGCCTGGAGTTTTCCGGGACTAGCGGGATTGCGACGCTCCTACGAG.